The table lists the clone carrying this T cell receptor beta chain with a few counts. What it binds is not known. CDR3 size: 15 residues. CDR1 is LNHDA and CDR2 is SQIVND in the germline V gene (reference sequence). V shed 7 bases and J 5 bases; nucleotides not matched to a gene: 7. Treg sorting used a CD4+CD25+CD127-/low gate. Whole-study results and caveats: Tumor-infiltrating Treg TCR alpha and beta sequences overlapped most with tumor naive CD4+ T cells, then blood naive. The TCR gene usage of tumor memory CD4+ T cells clustered together with blood and lymph node memory CD4+ cells and with lymph node naive CD4+ cells.

TCRdb re-analysed the 5' RACE reads in MiXCR, keeping a single row per CDR3 protein. The sample yields approximately 57,000 distinct CDR3 sequences, about 20% seen once. The chain couples TRBV19 to TRBJ1-5, with 11 bases that match TRBD1. Material: tumor-infiltrating Tregs sorted from the breast tumor. The sequence derives from a female donor with breast cancer. CDR3 bases: TGTGCCAGTAAGGGGACAGGGGGGATCGATCAGCCCCAGCATTTT. Protein product: CASKGTGGIDQPQHF.